This T cell receptor (beta chain) was profiled in a study of T-cell memory formation after mild COVID-19. Study-level results: CD4/CD8 balance characterized clones contracting day 15 to 85, and CD4+ skew characterized later expanders. What remained unconfirmed was the SARS-CoV-2 specificity of second-wave clones peaking on day 37.

TCRdb re-called the 5' RACE reads through MiXCR, storing one row per CDR3 protein. The data hold approximately 560,000 distinct CDR3 sequences, with about 18% observed a single time. CDR3 length equals 15 residues. Germline CDR1 is MNHEY and CDR2 is SVGAGI. The ends lost 5 bases at V and 2 bases at J; junction bases unmatched: 5. This clonotype was counted a few times. Its specificity is unknown. This TCR was sampled from an adult woman who had mild COVID-19 (a few samples of this study predate the infection). Cell type and time point are not known. The chain is built from TRBV6-5 and TRBJ2-1, with TRBD1 matching over 8 bases. The sample consisted of PBMCs or a T cell subset sorted from them (not recorded which). The CDR3 DNA follows: TGTGCCAGCAGTATCGACAGGGGCACCTACAATGAGCAGTTCTTC. Amino acid sequence: CASSIDRGTYNEQFF.